This is a list of T cell receptor beta chains from one sample in a study of regulatory T cells in long-lasting Graves disease. Using its own MiXCR run on the multiplex PCR reads, TCRdb lists one record per CDR3 protein. The data show some 250,000 distinct CDR3 sequences, approximately 20% seen once. The sample was peripheral blood mononuclear cells (PBMCs), taken at new diagnosis, from a patient treated with antithyroid drugs. The source of these receptors is a female donor with Graves disease. Both conserved end residues are part of each CDR3. The order of the fields is V gene, clone size, D gene, J gene, CDR3 protein, CDR3 DNA. A D gene is named only where the DNA matches it firmly. Clone size appears in some rows only: once, few, many, or a class for an expanded clone.

v_call: TRBV6-1; clone_size: many; d_call: TRBD2; j_call: TRBJ2-1; cdr3_aa: CASSEDGSGSSYNEQFF; cdr3_nt: TGTGCCAGCAGTGAAGATGGGAGCGGGAGCTCCTACAATGAGCAGTTCTTC
v_call: TRBV6-1; clone_size: few; d_call: .; j_call: TRBJ2-1; cdr3_aa: CASSDPGRQFF; cdr3_nt: TGTGCCAGCAGTGACCCTGGTAGGCAGTTCTTC
v_call: TRBV6-1; clone_size: few; d_call: .; j_call: TRBJ1-2; cdr3_aa: CASSEQGRNYGYTF; cdr3_nt: TGTGCCAGCAGCGAACAGGGCAGGAACTATGGCTACACCTTC
v_call: TRBV7-3; clone_size: few; d_call: .; j_call: TRBJ2-3; cdr3_aa: CASSLTRESTDTQYF; cdr3_nt: TGTGCCAGCAGCTTAACTCGCGAAAGCACAGATACGCAGTATTTT
v_call: TRBV4-3; clone_size: many; d_call: .; j_call: TRBJ1-3; cdr3_aa: CASSRKGNSGNTIYF; cdr3_nt: TGCGCCAGCAGCCGGAAGGGGAATAGCGGAAACACCATATATTTT
v_call: TRBV6-1; clone_size: many; d_call: TRBD1; j_call: TRBJ1-4; cdr3_aa: CASSASTEGAAKGEKLFF; cdr3_nt: TGTGCCAGCAGCGCATCAACGGAGGGGGCGGCAAAGGGTGAAAAACTGTTTTTT
v_call: TRBV10-2; clone_size: few; d_call: .; j_call: TRBJ1-2; cdr3_aa: CASSGGAAYGYTF; cdr3_nt: TGCGCCAGCAGTGGGGGGGCGGCCTATGGCTACACCTTC
v_call: TRBV15; clone_size: many; d_call: .; j_call: TRBJ1-1; cdr3_aa: CATSRDRGFIEAFF; cdr3_nt: TGTGCCACCAGCAGAGACAGGGGTTTTATTGAAGCTTTCTTT
v_call: TRBV18; clone_size: few; d_call: TRBD1; j_call: TRBJ2-7; cdr3_aa: CASSPEQGVVLYEQYF; cdr3_nt: TGTGCCAGCTCACCAGAACAGGGGGTTGTGCTCTACGAGCAGTACTTC
v_call: TRBV10-3; clone_size: many; d_call: .; j_call: TRBJ2-5; cdr3_aa: CAISVGPQETQYF; cdr3_nt: TGTGCCATCAGTGTGGGGCCCCAAGAGACCCAGTACTTC
v_call: TRBV20-1; clone_size: many; d_call: TRBD1; j_call: TRBJ1-3; cdr3_aa: CSARRTGSSGNTIYF; cdr3_nt: TGCAGTGCTAGGCGGACAGGATCCTCTGGAAACACCATATATTTT
v_call: TRBV19; clone_size: few; d_call: .; j_call: TRBJ2-7; cdr3_aa: CASSIVKGSYEQYF; cdr3_nt: TGTGCCAGTAGTATAGTAAAGGGGTCCTACGAGCAGTACTTC
v_call: TRBV6-1; clone_size: many; d_call: .; j_call: TRBJ1-1; cdr3_aa: CASRKSGTQDTEAFF; cdr3_nt: TGTGCCAGCAGAAAATCCGGGACACAAGACACTGAAGCTTTCTTT
v_call: TRBV7-8; clone_size: many; d_call: .; j_call: TRBJ2-2; cdr3_aa: CASSLRDTGELFF; cdr3_nt: TGTGCCAGCAGCTTAAGGGACACCGGGGAGCTGTTTTTT
v_call: TRBV3-1; clone_size: many; d_call: TRBD2; j_call: TRBJ2-2; cdr3_aa: CASSQHSGRATGELFF; cdr3_nt: TGTGCCAGCAGCCAACATAGCGGGAGGGCAACCGGGGAGCTGTTTTTT
v_call: TRBV30; clone_size: many; d_call: .; j_call: TRBJ1-2; cdr3_aa: CAWSVEFWAGPYGYTF; cdr3_nt: TGTGCCTGGAGTGTAGAGTTTTGGGCAGGACCCTATGGCTACACCTTC
v_call: TRBV9; clone_size: .; d_call: .; j_call: TRBJ1-2; cdr3_aa: CASSLGGRGNYGYTF; cdr3_nt: TGTGCCAGCAGCTTGGGTGGGCGGGGTAACTATGGCTACACCTTC
v_call: TRBV30; clone_size: many; d_call: .; j_call: TRBJ1-6; cdr3_aa: CAWSVAGAGSPLHF; cdr3_nt: TGTGCCTGGAGTGTAGCCGGGGCGGGTTCACCCCTCCACTTT
v_call: TRBV12-3/TRBV12-4; clone_size: many; d_call: .; j_call: TRBJ2-4; cdr3_aa: CASSPNFPAINIQYF; cdr3_nt: TGTGCCAGCAGTCCAAATTTCCCGGCTATCAACATTCAGTACTTC
v_call: TRBV20-1; clone_size: .; d_call: .; j_call: TRBJ2-5; cdr3_aa: CSARDRVRATETQYF; cdr3_nt: TGCAGTGCTAGAGATAGGGTACGGGCCACAGAGACCCAGTACTTC
v_call: TRBV2; clone_size: many; d_call: .; j_call: TRBJ1-5; cdr3_aa: CASRENRQSSNQPQHF; cdr3_nt: TGTGCCAGCAGAGAAAATAGGCAGAGTAGCAATCAGCCCCAGCATTTT
v_call: TRBV7-9; clone_size: many; d_call: TRBD1; j_call: TRBJ2-1; cdr3_aa: CASSPGQVRYNEQFF; cdr3_nt: TGTGCCAGCAGCCCTGGACAGGTCCGATACAATGAGCAGTTCTTC
v_call: TRBV20-1; clone_size: few; d_call: TRBD2; j_call: TRBJ2-3; cdr3_aa: CSAASGSGRALGQADTQYF; cdr3_nt: TGCAGTGCTGCCTCGGGCAGCGGGAGGGCCCTAGGGCAGGCAGATACGCAGTATTTT
v_call: TRBV2; clone_size: many; d_call: TRBD1; j_call: TRBJ1-6; cdr3_aa: CASRKQGPGGPLHF; cdr3_nt: TGTGCCAGCAGGAAACAGGGGCCCGGGGGACCCCTCCACTTT
v_call: TRBV6-1; clone_size: many; d_call: .; j_call: TRBJ1-2; cdr3_aa: CASSQGFLGGPNYGYTF; cdr3_nt: TGTGCCAGCAGCCAGGGGTTCCTGGGGGGACCGAACTATGGCTACACCTTC
v_call: TRBV20-1; clone_size: many; d_call: .; j_call: TRBJ2-7; cdr3_aa: CSAPGTWGYEQYF; cdr3_nt: TGCAGTGCCCCCGGGACCTGGGGTTACGAGCAGTACTTC
v_call: TRBV28; clone_size: many; d_call: TRBD2; j_call: TRBJ2-1; cdr3_aa: CASSGGLAGANEQFF; cdr3_nt: TGTGCCAGCAGTGGGGGACTAGCGGGAGCCAATGAGCAGTTCTTC
v_call: TRBV6-1; clone_size: many; d_call: .; j_call: TRBJ2-1; cdr3_aa: CASSDIDTGALNEQFF; cdr3_nt: TGTGCCAGCAGTGACATCGATACGGGAGCCCTCAATGAGCAGTTCTTC
v_call: TRBV7-9; clone_size: many; d_call: TRBD1; j_call: TRBJ1-1; cdr3_aa: CASSPGQVCTEAFF; cdr3_nt: TGTGCCAGCAGCCCGGGACAGGTCTGCACTGAAGCTTTCTTT
v_call: TRBV3-1; clone_size: many; d_call: .; j_call: TRBJ1-3; cdr3_aa: CASSQGRVTSSGNTIYF; cdr3_nt: TGTGCCAGCAGCCAAGGCAGGGTCACCTCCTCTGGAAACACCATATATTTT
v_call: TRBV6-2/TRBV6-3; clone_size: .; d_call: TRBD1; j_call: TRBJ2-6; cdr3_aa: CASSLWLGTGSDVGANVLTF; cdr3_nt: TGTGCCAGCAGCCTCTGGCTGGGGACAGGGTCCGACGTAGGGGCCAACGTCCTGACTTTC
v_call: TRBV19; clone_size: many; d_call: .; j_call: TRBJ2-7; cdr3_aa: CASTMVWAQGRDEQYF; cdr3_nt: TGTGCCAGTACGATGGTCTGGGCGCAGGGGCGAGACGAGCAGTACTTC
v_call: TRBV4-3; clone_size: .; d_call: .; j_call: TRBJ1-4; cdr3_aa: CASSDGVGEKLFF; cdr3_nt: TGCGCCAGCAGTGATGGGGTCGGGGAAAAACTGTTTTTT
v_call: TRBV11-3; clone_size: many; d_call: TRBD1; j_call: TRBJ2-2; cdr3_aa: CASSTRQGAGELFF; cdr3_nt: TGTGCCAGCAGCACCCGACAGGGGGCCGGGGAGCTGTTTTTT
v_call: TRBV15; clone_size: many; d_call: .; j_call: TRBJ1-4; cdr3_aa: CATSRAVGWANEKLFF; cdr3_nt: TGTGCCACCAGCAGAGCGGTAGGGTGGGCTAATGAAAAACTGTTTTTT
v_call: TRBV25-1; clone_size: many; d_call: .; j_call: TRBJ1-2; cdr3_aa: CASSARGPYGYTF; cdr3_nt: TGTGCCAGCAGTGCCAGGGGACCCTATGGCTACACCTTC
v_call: TRBV2; clone_size: many; d_call: .; j_call: TRBJ1-4; cdr3_aa: CASSESLNEKLFF; cdr3_nt: TGTGCCAGCAGTGAATCTCTTAATGAAAAACTGTTTTTT
v_call: TRBV7-8; clone_size: many; d_call: .; j_call: TRBJ2-5; cdr3_aa: CASSWGRSQETQYF; cdr3_nt: TGTGCCAGCAGCTGGGGACGGTCGCAAGAGACCCAGTACTTC
v_call: TRBV27; clone_size: many; d_call: .; j_call: TRBJ1-3; cdr3_aa: CASSLRGDSNAIYF; cdr3_nt: TGTGCCAGCAGTTTACGTGGTGACAGCAACGCCATATATTTT
v_call: TRBV6-2/TRBV6-3; clone_size: many; d_call: .; j_call: TRBJ1-1; cdr3_aa: CASSYLPGQNTEAFF; cdr3_nt: TGTGCCAGCAGTTACCTTCCTGGGCAGAACACTGAAGCTTTCTTT
v_call: TRBV19; clone_size: many; d_call: .; j_call: TRBJ1-1; cdr3_aa: CASSTPGRLNTEAFF; cdr3_nt: TGTGCCAGTAGTACCCCTGGACGGCTGAACACTGAAGCTTTCTTT
v_call: TRBV10-2; clone_size: many; d_call: .; j_call: TRBJ2-5; cdr3_aa: CASSESGSDETQYF; cdr3_nt: TGCGCCAGCAGTGAAAGTGGGAGTGACGAGACCCAGTACTTC
v_call: TRBV20-1; clone_size: .; d_call: .; j_call: TRBJ2-7; cdr3_aa: CSVGTYEQYF; cdr3_nt: TGCAGCGTGGGCACCTACGAGCAGTACTTC
v_call: TRBV7-2; clone_size: many; d_call: TRBD1; j_call: TRBJ2-3; cdr3_aa: CASSRTGRDTQYF; cdr3_nt: TGTGCCAGCAGCAGGACAGGGAGGGATACGCAGTATTTT
v_call: TRBV9; clone_size: many; d_call: .; j_call: TRBJ1-1; cdr3_aa: CASSVGRVNTEAFF; cdr3_nt: TGTGCCAGCAGCGTTGGACGCGTGAACACTGAAGCTTTCTTT
v_call: TRBV6-2/TRBV6-3; clone_size: many; d_call: TRBD2; j_call: TRBJ2-5; cdr3_aa: CASSWGTSGQETQYF; cdr3_nt: TGTGCCAGCAGCTGGGGAACTAGCGGCCAAGAGACCCAGTACTTC
v_call: TRBV3-1; clone_size: many; d_call: .; j_call: TRBJ2-1; cdr3_aa: CASSRTGDEQFF; cdr3_nt: TGTGCCAGCAGCCGGACTGGGGATGAGCAGTTCTTC
v_call: TRBV28; clone_size: .; d_call: .; j_call: TRBJ2-3; cdr3_aa: CASCRLRTDTQYF; cdr3_nt: TGTGCCAGCTGCAGACTACGCACAGATACGCAGTATTTT
v_call: TRBV27; clone_size: many; d_call: .; j_call: TRBJ1-5; cdr3_aa: CASSLYGTDSAGQPQHF; cdr3_nt: TGTGCCAGCAGTTTATACGGGACCGATTCGGCGGGCCAGCCCCAGCATTTT
v_call: TRBV20-1; clone_size: many; d_call: .; j_call: TRBJ2-7; cdr3_aa: CSARDNPYEQYF; cdr3_nt: TGCAGTGCACGGGACAACCCCTACGAGCAGTACTTC
v_call: TRBV14; clone_size: many; d_call: .; j_call: TRBJ1-6; cdr3_aa: CASSQDGWNSPLHF; cdr3_nt: TGTGCCAGCAGCCAAGATGGATGGAATTCACCCCTCCACTTT
v_call: TRBV6-1; clone_size: many; d_call: .; j_call: TRBJ2-3; cdr3_aa: CASSENGWVGGDTQYF; cdr3_nt: TGTGCCAGCAGTGAAAATGGTTGGGTGGGAGGAGATACGCAGTATTTT
v_call: TRBV5-4; clone_size: few; d_call: TRBD1; j_call: TRBJ1-4; cdr3_aa: CASSAQGIQEKLFF; cdr3_nt: TGTGCCAGCAGCGCACAGGGGATACAGGAAAAACTGTTTTTT
v_call: TRBV29-1; clone_size: many; d_call: .; j_call: TRBJ2-7; cdr3_aa: CSVEGVVDIDSYEQYF; cdr3_nt: TGCAGCGTTGAGGGGGTAGTGGACATAGACTCCTACGAGCAGTACTTC
v_call: TRBV7-2; clone_size: many; d_call: .; j_call: TRBJ2-3; cdr3_aa: CASSFIGRADTQYF; cdr3_nt: TGTGCCAGCAGCTTTATCGGGAGAGCAGATACGCAGTATTTT